One TCR beta chain is described in this entry. Antigen: not known. A much larger clonotype is one base distant, so this may be a read error. The use of a sample-barcoded 5' primer and a J-beta primer mix characterized a second PCR of roughly 6 to 12 cycles. Through a template-switch adaptor with 12 random nucleotides, each cDNA molecule received a tag. The yield of each sample was at least 2.5 million CDR3-containing paired-end reads. TCRdb recomputed calls from the 5' RACE reads with MiXCR, one row per CDR3 protein. The table records about a million distinct CDR3 sequences, roughly 51% of them present only once. This sample is part of a study of blood T cells in healthy people across ages. General study results and limits: While age rose, TCR beta diversity per million T cells dropped in a roughly linear way.

Isolation yielded PBMCs, at least 6 million per sample, in every case. This CDR3 has 15 residues. V lost 1 base and J lost 4, with 13 bases in between. Germline V gene data show CDR1 as LGHDT and CDR2 as YNNKEL (reference sequence). The receptor's source is a woman between 55 and 75 years old in good health. The V and J genes are TRBV3-1 and TRBJ1-2; D not resolved. Sequencing was done on a sample of blood. The CDR3 protein is CASSQGISPIYGYTF. The CDR3 DNA reads TGTGCCAGCAGCCAAGGTATTTCTCCGATCTATGGCTACACCTTC.